These T cell receptor beta chains were read from a single sample in a study of T cells after yellow fever vaccination. MiXCR, applied by TCRdb to the 5' RACE reads, yields one record per CDR3 protein. The data show 450,000 to 650,000 distinct CDR3 sequences, about 13% seen once. The specimen was PBMCs, collected on the day of the yellow fever booster vaccination. The receptor set was obtained from a young man who received the YFV17D yellow fever vaccine. Each CDR3 is given with its conserved first and last residue. D genes are given only for firm matches. Only some rows state a clone size, as once, few, many or a class for expanded clones.

TRBV11-2,NA,TRBJ2-7,TRBD2,CASRQLSGRGAYEQYF,TGTGCCAGCAGACAACTGAGCGGGAGAGGGGCCTACGAGCAGTACTTC
TRBV12-3/TRBV12-4,few,TRBJ2-2,NA,CASTLGAQVGGELFF,TGTGCCAGCACGCTAGGGGCCCAAGTGGGCGGGGAGCTGTTTTTT
TRBV18,NA,TRBJ2-3,NA,CASSPPKGDTQYF,TGTGCCAGCTCACCCCCGAAGGGAGATACGCAGTATTTT
TRBV7-9,NA,TRBJ1-3,NA,CASSPGTFSGNTIYF,TGTGCCAGCAGCCCAGGGACATTCTCTGGAAACACCATATATTTT
TRBV2,NA,TRBJ2-3,TRBD2,CASIGLAAAPDTQYF,TGTGCCAGCATCGGACTAGCAGCCGCCCCAGATACGCAGTATTTT
TRBV5-1,few,TRBJ2-2,NA,CASSLGDTSNRELFF,TGCGCCAGCAGCTTGGGGGACACCAGTAACAGGGAGCTGTTTTTT
TRBV20-1,NA,TRBJ2-2,TRBD1,CSARAGQGKERLFF,TGCAGTGCTAGGGCGGGACAGGGGAAGGAACGGCTGTTTTTT
TRBV28,NA,TRBJ2-7,NA,CASSFRLQAYEQYF,TGTGCCAGCAGTTTTAGACTACAGGCCTACGAGCAGTACTTC
TRBV15,few,TRBJ1-4,TRBD1,CATTLDRGPEKLFF,TGTGCCACCACCCTAGACAGGGGGCCTGAAAAACTGTTTTTT
TRBV24-1,few,TRBJ2-5,TRBD1,CATSDPGQGPETQYF,TGTGCCACCAGTGATCCCGGACAGGGACCAGAGACCCAGTACTTC
TRBV5-1,few,TRBJ2-7,NA,CASSAGGTGMRYF,TGCGCCAGCAGCGCGGGGGGGACAGGGATGAGGTACTTC
TRBV29-1,NA,TRBJ2-1,TRBD1,CSVRTGTAHNEQFF,TGCAGCGTAAGAACCGGGACAGCTCACAATGAGCAGTTCTTC
TRBV4-1,few,TRBJ2-7,TRBD1,CASSQEAGQGASYGYEQYF,TGCGCCAGCAGCCAAGAAGCGGGACAGGGGGCTTCTTACGGTTACGAGCAGTACTTC
TRBV5-5,few,TRBJ2-7,NA,CASSLGAGSNSYEQYF,TGTGCCAGCAGCTTGGGGGCTGGGAGTAATTCCTACGAGCAGTACTTC
TRBV7-2,few,TRBJ1-1,NA,CASSQHENTEAFF,TGTGCCAGCAGCCAACACGAGAACACTGAAGCTTTCTTT
TRBV2,NA,TRBJ2-5,NA,CASSEARRVTGNGETQYF,TGTGCCAGCAGTGAAGCAAGGCGGGTTACAGGGAACGGAGAGACCCAGTACTTC
TRBV2,NA,TRBJ2-7,TRBD2,CASRRIAGGRHEQYF,TGTGCCAGCAGACGAATAGCGGGAGGGCGCCACGAGCAGTACTTC
TRBV6-1,few,TRBJ2-7,NA,CASSPDTGRTYEQYF,TGTGCCAGCAGTCCCGACACGGGGAGAACCTACGAGCAGTACTTC
TRBV20-1,NA,TRBJ1-5,NA,CSAPWPAGQSNQPQHF,TGCAGTGCTCCCTGGCCAGCGGGTCAGAGCAATCAGCCCCAGCATTTT
TRBV11-2,NA,TRBJ2-7,TRBD1,CASSLGVGTGSYEQYF,TGTGCCAGCAGCTTAGGTGTTGGGACAGGGTCCTACGAGCAGTACTTC
TRBV5-6,few,TRBJ2-7,TRBD1,CASGYRGANEQYF,TGTGCCAGCGGCTACAGGGGAGCTAACGAGCAGTACTTC
TRBV7-8,few,TRBJ2-1,NA,CASSQGAPFLNNDGQFF,TGTGCCAGCAGCCAGGGCGCCCCCTTCCTCAACAATGACGGGCAGTTCTTC
TRBV27,few,TRBJ2-1,TRBD2,CASSKLAGGLNEQFF,TGTGCCAGCAGCAAACTAGCGGGAGGGCTCAATGAGCAGTTCTTC
TRBV30,NA,TRBJ1-5,NA,CAWSVHSYSNQPQHF,TGTGCCTGGAGTGTACATAGTTATAGCAATCAGCCCCAGCATTTT
TRBV7-9,NA,TRBJ2-3,NA,CASSFSRGGTDTQYF,TGTGCCAGCAGCTTCTCGCGGGGAGGCACAGATACGCAGTATTTT
TRBV12-3/TRBV12-4,few,TRBJ2-3,NA,CASSLDVVTQYF,TGTGCCAGCAGTTTAGATGTGGTTACGCAGTATTTT
TRBV2,few,TRBJ1-1,TRBD1,CASSAQGETEAFF,TGTGCCAGCAGTGCTCAGGGGGAAACTGAAGCTTTCTTT
TRBV20-1,NA,TRBJ1-4,NA,CSARGGRNEKLFF,TGCAGTGCTAGAGGAGGCAGGAATGAAAAACTGTTTTTT
TRBV30,few,TRBJ2-7,TRBD2,CAGGLPNTYEQYF,TGTGCCGGGGGACTACCTAATACCTACGAGCAGTACTTC
TRBV25-1,NA,TRBJ1-1,NA,CASSAPGSTEAFF,TGTGCCAGCAGTGCCCCGGGAAGCACTGAAGCTTTCTTT
TRBV20-1,few,TRBJ2-3,TRBD2,CSAYHPSGRGDTQYF,TGCAGTGCCTATCACCCCAGCGGGAGGGGAGATACGCAGTATTTT
TRBV5-4,NA,TRBJ2-1,TRBD2,CASSPGLTMQAEQFF,TGTGCCAGCAGCCCGGGACTAACTATGCAGGCTGAGCAGTTCTTC